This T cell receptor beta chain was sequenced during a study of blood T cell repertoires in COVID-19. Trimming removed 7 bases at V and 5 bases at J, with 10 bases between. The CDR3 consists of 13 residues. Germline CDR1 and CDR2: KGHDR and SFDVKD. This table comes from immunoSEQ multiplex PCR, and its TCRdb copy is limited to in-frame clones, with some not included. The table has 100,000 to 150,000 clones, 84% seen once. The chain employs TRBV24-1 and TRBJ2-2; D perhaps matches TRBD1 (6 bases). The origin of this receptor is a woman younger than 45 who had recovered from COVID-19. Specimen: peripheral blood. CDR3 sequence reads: CATSTGMTGELFF. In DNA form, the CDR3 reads TGTGCCACCAGCACAGGGATGACCGGGGAGCTGTTTTTT.